The sequence of this T cell receptor beta chain was determined in a study of T cell responses to AZD1222 COVID-19 vaccine (dated by TCRdb to the early 2020s). Concerning the study at large: AZD1222 recipients whose second dose came at about 4 weeks and those whose second dose came at about 12 weeks were combined into one group, since spike-specific TCR depth and breadth did not differ between the two schedules. A total of 230 to 250 trial participants underwent TCR sequencing, of whom some 210 received two doses of AZD1222 and about 25 received two doses of the MenACWY control vaccine. Trial participants were enrolled into age subgroups of 18-55, 56-69 and 70-plus years, which contained about 150, 27 and 61 TCR-sequenced participants, respectively.

The CDR3 contains 12 residues, cysteine and phenylalanine counted. Left in the record is the CDR3 DNA by itself, 36 bases read in frame from the first base. Via the germline V gene, CDR1 is MNHEY and CDR2 SVGAGI. Trimming costs V 4 bases and J 13 bases, and their ends lie 14 bases apart. For this clone: Its recognized antigen is unknown. Base quality data are lacking; no much larger clone is found one base away.

Findings and caveats that apply to the study as a whole: The whole spike protein was spanned by vaccine-associated CD4 TCRs, and dominant responses were seen in regions 160-218 and 743-854. Because no day 14 peak-response samples were available, the repertoires could be characterized only after the peak T cell response. A significant rise in spike-specific TCR breadth and depth was observed after two AZD1222 doses relative to day 0 and relative to MenACWY recipients. The 56-69-year group was small, and its depth increase did not reach significance, likely because of low power. Reportedly, close to half of the unique spike-specific TCRs recognized epitopes lying outside the regions that are mutated in the B.1.351 and B.1.1.7 variants. Conclusions about previously exposed vaccinees are limited because only six or seven AZD1222 recipients were SARS-CoV-2 seropositive at baseline. Most participants were white British and females outnumbered males, and the authors suggested that clonal diversity may have been underestimated.

The time point label corresponds to: baseline before first vaccination. The vaccinee samples were drawn from two UK trials, COV001 and COV002, one of which was a single-blind randomized controlled phase 2/3 trial testing AZD1222 (ChAdOx1 nCoV-19) in healthy adults. For TCRbeta chain sequencing, PBMC samples were collected from trial participants at day 0 and at day 28 after the second dose. The CDR3 regions of human TCRbeta chains were subjected to immunosequencing. On the study's bioinformatics: TCRs in the repertoires were compared against a reference library of SARS-CoV-2-specific TCRs that had been generated with the MIRA antigen-specificity platform. Breadth was defined as the fraction of unique TCRs that were SARS-CoV-2-associated, and depth was defined as the fraction of total T cells that were SARS-CoV-2-associated. Using the MIRA data, each spike-specific TCR was mapped to the spike region that the TCR reacts to and placed in a CD4 or CD8 class. Log10-transformed breadth and depth values were compared by one-way ANOVA with Sidak's multiple comparisons tests. TCRdb re-hosts the immuneACCESS table, in-frame sequences only. Its copies lack some clones; in the studies checked, an unresolved V gene accounts for under half of them, and the cause for the rest is not known. The D gene and trimming were derived from the DNA, and the V and J assignments and clone size from that table. This sample comprises roughly 140,000 clones, 88% of them detected only once. The ten most abundant clones make up roughly 3% of the sample.

This TCR came from an adult in good health. The sample consisted of peripheral blood, taken on day 0 of AZD1222 vaccination. The V and J genes are TRBV6-5 and TRBJ2-4, with no confident D gene call. The CDR3 corresponds to CASSSDPSLQYF. The DNA is as follows: TGTGCCAGCAGTTCGGACCCCTCCCTGCAGTACTTC.